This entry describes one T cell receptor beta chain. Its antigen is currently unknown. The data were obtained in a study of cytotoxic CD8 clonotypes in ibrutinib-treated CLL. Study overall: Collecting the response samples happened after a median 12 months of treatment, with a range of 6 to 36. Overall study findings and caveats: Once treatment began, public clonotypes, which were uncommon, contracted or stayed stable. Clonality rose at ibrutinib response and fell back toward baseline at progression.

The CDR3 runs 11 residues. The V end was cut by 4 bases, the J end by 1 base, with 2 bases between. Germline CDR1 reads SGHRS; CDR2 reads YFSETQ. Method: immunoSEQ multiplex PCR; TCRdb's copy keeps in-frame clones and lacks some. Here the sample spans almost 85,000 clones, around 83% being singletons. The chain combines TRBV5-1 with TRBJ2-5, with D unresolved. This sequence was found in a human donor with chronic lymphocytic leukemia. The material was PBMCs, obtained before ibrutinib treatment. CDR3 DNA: TGCGCCAGCAGCCGCCAAGAGACCCAGTACTTC. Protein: CASSRQETQYF.